These T cell receptor beta chains were read from a single sample in a study of molecular identifiers for immune sequencing clone quantification. TCRdb reprocessed the PCR reads via MiXCR and lists one record per CDR3 protein. Of 70,000 to 90,000 distinct CDR3 sequences in the sample, approximately 22% were seen once. The sample comprised naive CD8+ T cells from blood, with Jurkat cell RNA spiked in. These receptors came from a human donor in good health. Some libraries in this study had Jurkat cell RNA spiked in. The CDR3 runs from the conserved cysteine through the conserved F or W. D genes are given only for firm matches. Only some rows state a clone size, as once, few, many or a class for expanded clones.

V,size,D,J,CDR3,DNA
TRBV2,many,TRBD2,TRBJ2-1,CASRGLADYNEQFF,TGTGCCAGCAGAGGACTAGCGGACTACAATGAGCAGTTCTTC
TRBV5-1,many,-,TRBJ1-5,CASSPRGPDGNQPQHF,TGCGCCAGCAGCCCTAGAGGGCCGGATGGCAATCAGCCCCAGCATTTT
TRBV20-1,many,TRBD1,TRBJ1-6,CSALYTGGFYGDYNSPLHF,TGCAGTGCTCTCTACACAGGGGGCTTTTACGGAGATTATAATTCACCCCTCCACTTT
TRBV6-5,many,-,TRBJ2-1,CASSYSGEQFF,TGTGCCAGCAGTTACTCGGGTGAGCAGTTCTTC
TRBV12-3/TRBV12-4,many,-,TRBJ1-6,CASSLGGGLNSPLHF,TGTGCCAGCAGTTTGGGAGGGGGGCTCAATTCACCCCTCCACTTT
TRBV3-1,few,-,TRBJ2-7,CASSQRQRPYEQYF,TGTGCCAGCAGCCAGCGCCAGCGCCCCTACGAGCAGTACTTC
TRBV12-3/TRBV12-4,-,-,TRBJ2-7,CASSLVGASYEQYF,TGTGCCAGCAGTTTAGTCGGAGCCAGCTACGAGCAGTACTTC
TRBV5-1,-,-,TRBJ2-7,CASSENYRVPHEQYF,TGCGCCAGCAGCGAGAATTACAGGGTCCCCCACGAGCAGTACTTC
TRBV28,-,TRBD1,TRBJ2-7,CASSLRGQVSYEQYF,TGTGCCAGCAGTTTAAGGGGACAGGTGTCCTACGAGCAGTACTTC
TRBV28,many,TRBD2,TRBJ2-7,CASSLREDEQYF,TGTGCCAGCAGTCTACGGGAGGACGAGCAGTACTTC
TRBV27,-,-,TRBJ2-7,CASSLGTASYEQYF,TGTGCCAGCAGTCTTGGGACTGCCTCCTACGAGCAGTACTTC
TRBV9,-,-,TRBJ1-4,CASSVGVASGEKLFF,TGTGCCAGCAGCGTAGGTGTGGCAAGCGGTGAAAAACTGTTTTTT
TRBV19,few,-,TRBJ2-1,CASSPGTSYNEQFF,TGTGCCAGTAGTCCCGGGACATCCTACAATGAGCAGTTCTTC
TRBV5-6,many,-,TRBJ2-7,CASSFGTTYEQYF,TGTGCCAGCAGCTTTGGGACGACCTACGAGCAGTACTTC
TRBV19,-,-,TRBJ1-1,CASSIDPVNTEAFF,TGTGCCAGTAGTATAGACCCGGTAAACACTGAAGCTTTCTTT
TRBV5-1,many,-,TRBJ2-3,CASSLEGAPLNTQYF,TGCGCCAGCAGCTTGGAAGGGGCCCCCTTAAATACGCAGTATTTT
TRBV5-4,-,-,TRBJ1-2,CASSLEQNNYGYTF,TGTGCCAGCAGCTTGGAGCAGAATAACTATGGCTACACCTTC
TRBV10-3,many,TRBD1,TRBJ2-7,CAISDRGDYEQYF,TGTGCCATCAGCGACAGGGGAGACTACGAGCAGTACTTC
TRBV6-1,many,-,TRBJ2-4,CASRRDLASIQYF,TGTGCCAGCCGCAGGGATCTCGCAAGCATTCAGTACTTC
TRBV19,few,-,TRBJ1-5,CASSEGGQPQHF,TGTGCCAGTAGTGAGGGTGGACAGCCCCAGCATTTT
TRBV6-2/TRBV6-3,many,-,TRBJ2-7,CASSYGFSYEQYF,TGTGCCAGCAGTTACGGCTTCTCCTACGAGCAGTACTTC
TRBV28,many,-,TRBJ1-5,CASTRNSNQPQHF,TGTGCCAGCACGCGAAATAGCAATCAGCCCCAGCATTTT
TRBV7-9,-,-,TRBJ2-7,CASSTVTDIYEQYF,TGTGCCAGCAGCACCGTGACAGATATCTACGAGCAGTACTTC
TRBV20-1,few,TRBD1,TRBJ2-7,CSARDGTGKTYEQYF,TGCAGTGCTAGAGATGGGACAGGGAAGACCTACGAGCAGTACTTC